This T cell receptor (beta chain) was captured in a study of Graves' ophthalmopathy and Graves' hyperthyroidism. General study points: The model predicted progression of ophthalmopathy with a sensitivity of around 70%, and its specificity was 72% to 80%. Blood also carried most expanded thyroid clonotypes exceeding 0.001 frequency.

Each hyperthyroidism patient was newly diagnosed, with under 2 months' duration, and aged 18 to 65. RNA served as the template for amplifying TCR beta CDR3 regions. Amplification began with first-round RT-PCR using HTBI primers, then second-round multiplex PCR was performed. TCRdb reanalysed the multiplex PCR reads using MiXCR and keeps one entry per CDR3 protein. The sample has 560,000 or so distinct CDR3 sequences, under 40% seen once. This CDR3 comprises 12 residues. The germline V gene encodes CDR1 DFQATT and CDR2 SNEGSKA (reference sequence). V was cut by 5 bases and J by 2 bases, with 9 bases left in between. Turning to this clonotype: Its antigen is unidentified. A read error is possible here, since a much larger clone lies one base away.

This sequence was found in an adult man with Graves' hyperthyroidism. The rearrangement uses TRBV20-1 and TRBJ1-2; D remains unclear. The sample was peripheral blood or thyroid tissue (not recorded which). CDR3 bases: TGCAGTGCTCCGGCACCCAACTATGGCTACACCTTC. Translation gives CSAPAPNYGYTF.